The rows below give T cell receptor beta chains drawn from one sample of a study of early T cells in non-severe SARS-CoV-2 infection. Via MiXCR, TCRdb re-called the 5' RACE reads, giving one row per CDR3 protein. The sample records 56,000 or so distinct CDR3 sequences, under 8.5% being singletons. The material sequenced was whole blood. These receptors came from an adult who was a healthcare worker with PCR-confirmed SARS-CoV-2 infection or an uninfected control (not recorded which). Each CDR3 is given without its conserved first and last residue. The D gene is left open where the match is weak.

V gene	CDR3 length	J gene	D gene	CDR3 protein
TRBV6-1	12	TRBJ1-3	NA	ASKTDLSGNTIY
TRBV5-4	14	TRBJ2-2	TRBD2	ASSSAGTRDTGELF
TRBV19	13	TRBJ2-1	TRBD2	ASSLSGRAPNEQF
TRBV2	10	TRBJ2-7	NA	ASSGDAYEQY
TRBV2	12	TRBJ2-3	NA	ASGDSWGTYTQY
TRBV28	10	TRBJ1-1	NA	ASSLWSTEAF
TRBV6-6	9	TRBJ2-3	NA	ASSYADTQY
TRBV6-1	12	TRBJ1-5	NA	ASSDRSSLKPQH
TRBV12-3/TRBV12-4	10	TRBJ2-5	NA	ASSPAGETQY
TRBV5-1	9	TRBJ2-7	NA	ASSSRGEQY
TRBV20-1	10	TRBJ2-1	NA	SARVREFEQF
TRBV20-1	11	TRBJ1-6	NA	SAKGLRNSPLH
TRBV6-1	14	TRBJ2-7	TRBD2	ASSSRLAGVVHEQY
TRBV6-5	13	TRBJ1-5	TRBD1	ASSFTGGGNQPQH
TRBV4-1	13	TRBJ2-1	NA	ASSQVLSSYNEQF
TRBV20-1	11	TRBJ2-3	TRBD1	SATDRVLGTQY
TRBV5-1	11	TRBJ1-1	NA	ASSVGLNTEAF
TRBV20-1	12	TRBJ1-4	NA	SAQQGFSNEKLF
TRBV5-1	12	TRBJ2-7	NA	ASSLTGPPNEQY
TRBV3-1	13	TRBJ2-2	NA	ASSKSDGNTGELF
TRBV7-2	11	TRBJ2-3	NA	ASSLVRGDTQY
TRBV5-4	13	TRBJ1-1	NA	ASSLLNGEDTEAF
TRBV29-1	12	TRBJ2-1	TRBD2	SAVPGLAGNEQF
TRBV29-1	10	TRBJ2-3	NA	SVRTDADTQY
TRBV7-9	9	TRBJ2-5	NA	ASSGVETQY
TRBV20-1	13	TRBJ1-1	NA	SARASGAIYTEAF
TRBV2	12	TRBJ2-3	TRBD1	ASRSGQGVDTQY
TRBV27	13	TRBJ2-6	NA	ASSWSGSGANVLT
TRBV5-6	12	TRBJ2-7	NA	ASNQGASADEQY
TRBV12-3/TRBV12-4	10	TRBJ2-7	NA	ASSFLLYEQY
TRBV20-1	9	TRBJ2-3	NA	SGGLGDTQY
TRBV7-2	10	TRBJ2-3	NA	ASSSAGRTQY
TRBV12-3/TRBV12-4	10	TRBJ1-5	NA	ASSSGGQPQH
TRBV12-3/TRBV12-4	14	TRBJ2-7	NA	ASSLSRWVGTYEQY
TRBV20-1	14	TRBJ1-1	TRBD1	SARENRGRVHTEAF
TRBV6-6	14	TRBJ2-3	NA	ASSTSGRGGSDTQY
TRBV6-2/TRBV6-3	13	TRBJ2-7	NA	ATSHVRGISYEQY
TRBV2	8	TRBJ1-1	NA	ASSTREIF
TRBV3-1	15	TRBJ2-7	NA	ASSQEVGDYPSYEQY
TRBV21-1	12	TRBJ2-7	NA	ASSTGRGSYEQY
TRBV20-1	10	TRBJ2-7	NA	SAGNRAYEQY
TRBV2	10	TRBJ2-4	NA	ASSEGQDIQY
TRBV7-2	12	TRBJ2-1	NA	ASSPHVGYNEQF
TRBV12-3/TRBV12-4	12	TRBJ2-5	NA	ASRGDGTQETQY
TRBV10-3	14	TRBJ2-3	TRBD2	AISPGLAPRTDTQY
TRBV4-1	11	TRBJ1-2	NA	ASSPDGGYGYT
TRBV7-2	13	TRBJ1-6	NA	ASSEQTDLDSPLH
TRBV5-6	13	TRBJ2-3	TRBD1	ASSRLDRSVGDTY
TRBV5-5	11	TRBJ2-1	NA	ATGHPESNEQF
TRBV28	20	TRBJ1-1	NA	ASSLYGTREPLRGLKNTEAF
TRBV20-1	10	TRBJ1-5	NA	SAIEGNQPQH
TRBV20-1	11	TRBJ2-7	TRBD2	SALIAGGNEQY
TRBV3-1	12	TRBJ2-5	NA	ASSQSNFQETQY
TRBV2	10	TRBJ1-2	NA	ASSGRPYGYT
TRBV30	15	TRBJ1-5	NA	AWRPPGGSHYNQPQH